This TCR beta chain derives from a study of T-cell reconstitution after alpha-beta-depleted transplantation in children. Study outcomes and limitations: Reportedly, roughly two months post-transplant, alpha-beta T cells arose from several hundred expanded graft clones.

Turning to this clonotype: Its cognate antigen is unknown.

Construction of the TCRbeta library involved unique molecular identifiers. In TCRdb, the PCR reads were re-called with MiXCR into one record per CDR3 protein. In the table there are 440,000 or so distinct CDR3 sequences, over 40% of which are singletons. The TCR comes from a girl under 10 years old with aplastic anemia, due to receive a stem cell transplant. Sequenced here: PBMCs, sampled before TCRalphabeta/CD19-depleted stem cell transplant.

As DNA, the CDR3 is TGCGCCAGCAGCTTGGAGGCTAGCGGGGTCTACGAGCAGTACTTC. Protein sequence: CASSLEASGVYEQYF. V gene TRBV5-1 combines with J gene TRBJ2-7; 9 bases map to TRBD2. CDR3 length: 15 residues. The trim removed 0 bases at V and 3 bases at J, leaving 4 bases unmatched. Looked up from germline, CDR1 is SGHRS and CDR2 is YFSETQ.